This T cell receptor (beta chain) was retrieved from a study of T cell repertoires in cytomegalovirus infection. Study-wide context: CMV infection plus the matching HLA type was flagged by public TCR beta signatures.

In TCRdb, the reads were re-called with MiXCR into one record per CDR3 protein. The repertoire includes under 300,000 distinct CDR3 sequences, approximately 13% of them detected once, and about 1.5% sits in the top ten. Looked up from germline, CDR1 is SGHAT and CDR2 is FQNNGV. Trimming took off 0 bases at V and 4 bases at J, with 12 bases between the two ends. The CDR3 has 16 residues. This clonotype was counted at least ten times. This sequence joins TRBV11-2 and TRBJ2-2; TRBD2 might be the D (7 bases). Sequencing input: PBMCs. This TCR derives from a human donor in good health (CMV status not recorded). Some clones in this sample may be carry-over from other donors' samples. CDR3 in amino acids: CASSLDGGAPTGELFF. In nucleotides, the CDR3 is TGTGCCAGCAGCTTAGATGGGGGGGCGCCCACCGGGGAGCTGTTTTTT.